Shown below are 17 T cell receptor beta chains from a single sample sequenced in a study of T cell responses to AZD1222 COVID-19 vaccine (TCRdb year 2021). The time point tag for this specimen amounts to: baseline before first vaccination. To prepare the library, the immunoSEQ multiplex PCR assay was applied. TCRdb stores this immuneACCESS table with in-frame sequences only. Part of the clones is absent; in the studies checked, under half of the shortfall reflects unresolved V genes, and no reason is known for the rest. For this sample the table gives 150,000 or so clones, of which around 92% were detected only once. The ten top clones hold about 2.1% of the sample. The source material was peripheral blood, sampled on day 0 of AZD1222 vaccination. Every receptor here comes from an adult in good health.

The chain is built from TRBV5-6 and TRBJ2-7, with a possible D match to TRBD1 (5 bases). Germline CDR1 reads SGHDT; CDR2 reads YYEEEE. With 4 bases removed from V and 0 bases from J, the gap between germline ends came to 11 bases. CDR3 size: 14 residues. The CDR3 nucleotides are TGTGCCAGCAGCCGAACCAGGGTCTCCTACGAGCAGTACTTC. As protein: CASSRTRVSYEQYF.

DNA for the CDR3: TGTGCCAGCAGTTCCGCGACAGGGAGGACTGAAGCTTTCTTT. Its translation is CASSSATGRTEAFF. This chain uses TRBV7-9 with TRBJ1-1; 7 bases agree with TRBD1. The CDR3 is 14 residues long. The V segment lost 6 bases and the J segment 5 bases; nucleotides outside the gene matches: 9. Germline V gene data show CDR1 as SEHNR and CDR2 as FQNEAQ (reference sequence).

V is TRBV6-5 and J is TRBJ1-5; D remains ambiguous. Germline assignment: CDR1 MNHEY and CDR2 SVGAGI. The CDR3 loop spans 15 amino acids. V was trimmed by 0 bases and J by 3 bases, leaving 9 bases between them. CDR3 loop: CASSYSGILNQPQHF. CDR3 in DNA: TGTGCCAGCAGTTACTCGGGGATACTCAATCAGCCCCAGCATTTT.

This sequence joins TRBV25-1 and TRBJ1-2; D is possibly TRBD1 (5 bases). The CDR3 length is 11 residues. The V gene's germline CDR1 is MGHDK and CDR2 SYGVNS. Trimming cost V 8 bases and J 6 bases, with 10 bases left between them. The CDR3 DNA reads as TGTGCCAGCGGGGGGGTTCATGGCTACACCTTC. It codes for CASGGVHGYTF.

The gene calls are TRBV5-4 and TRBJ2-1; no definite D call. The germline V and J ends were trimmed by 0 bases and 4 bases, with 5 bases remaining between them. Germline CDR1 SGHNT, CDR2 YYREEE (reference sequence). The CDR3 has 13 amino acids. The CDR3 DNA is TGTGCCAGCAGCTTGGACCGATACAATGAGCAGTTCTTC. Amino acid sequence: CASSLDRYNEQFF.

The chain combines TRBV5-4 with TRBJ1-2; TRBD1 aligns across 7 bases. V lost 0 bases and J lost 7; bases outside the gene matches: 6. Germline V CDR1 and CDR2: SGHNT, YYREEE (reference sequence). This CDR3 is 14 amino acids long. Written as DNA, the CDR3 is TGTGCCAGCAGCTTGGAGGTACAGGGGTCTGGCTACACCTTC. Encoded protein: CASSLEVQGSGYTF.

The J gene is TRBJ1-2, the V gene TRBV13; D is unresolved. V gave up 0 bases and J gave up 4 bases, with 12 bases separating them. The CDR3 covers 15 residues. CDR1 PRHDT and CDR2 FYEKMQ come from the germline V gene (reference sequence). The CDR3 reads CASSLGGASFYGYTF. The CDR3 nucleotides read TGTGCCAGCAGCTTAGGCGGTGCCAGTTTCTATGGCTACACCTTC.

This chain links TRBV6-4 with TRBJ2-2, with 8 bases fitting TRBD2. This CDR3 spans 15 amino acids. Germline CDR1 MRHNA, CDR2 SNTAGT. With 4 bases clipped from V and 4 bases from J, the junction kept 5 bases outside the gene matches. Here the CDR3 DNA reads TGTGCCAGCAGTGTGGCTAGCGGGTCCACCGGGGAGCTGTTTTTT. Translated: CASSVASGSTGELFF.

This clone was observed once. J is TRBJ1-2 and V is TRBV4-2, with a possible D match to TRBD1 (6 bases). Germline lookup yields CDR1 LGHNA and CDR2 YNFKEQ. This CDR3 is 12 amino acids long. Trimming cost V 6 bases and J 3 bases, with 8 bases left between them. Written as DNA, the CDR3 is TGTGCCAGCAGGACAGGATACTATGGCTACACCTTC. Encoded protein: CASRTGYYGYTF.

DNA of the CDR3: TGCGCCAGCAGCTCAATGGGGACAGACTATGGCTACACCTTC. Its translation is CASSSMGTDYGYTF. This rearrangement joins TRBV5-1 to TRBJ1-2, with 7 bases that match TRBD1. In germline, CDR1 is SGHRS, CDR2 YFSETQ. Losses at the gene ends were 3 bases for V and 3 bases for J; bases not matched to a gene: 5. The CDR3 is 14 amino acids.

The chain couples TRBV19 to TRBJ1-6; 7 nucleotides align to TRBD1. CDR1 is LNHDA, CDR2 SQIVND, per germline (reference sequence). V lost 1 base, J lost 8 bases, and 2 bases stayed unmatched. This CDR3 has 14 amino acids. This CDR3 reads CASSIATGYSPLHF. CDR3 nucleotide sequence: TGTGCCAGTAGTATAGCGACAGGGTATTCACCCCTCCACTTT.

The rearrangement uses TRBV5-1 and TRBJ2-7; perhaps TRBD2 as D (6 bases). This CDR3 comprises 15 residues. From germline, CDR1 is SGHRS and CDR2 YFSETQ. Deletions cut 2 bases from V and 2 bases from J, with 14 bases between. In DNA, the CDR3 is TGCGCCAGCAGCTTTGACGGGAGTCTAACCTACGAGCAGTACTTC. Its protein is CASSFDGSLTYEQYF.

V and J are TRBV7-2 and TRBJ2-2; a possible D gene is TRBD1 (6 bases). Germline V gives CDR1 SGHTA, CDR2 FQGNSA. The CDR3 length is 15 residues. V was pared by 6 bases and J by 3 bases, with 14 bases between. CDR3 in amino acids: CASSPQQGYTGELFF. The CDR3 nucleotides read TGTGCCAGCAGTCCGCAACAGGGTTACACCGGGGAGCTGTTTTTT. The variable domain in full, completed from reference TRBV7-2 and TRBJ2-2, reads GAGVSQSPSNKVTEKGKDVELRCDPISGHTALYWYRQSLGQGLEFLIYFQGNSAPDKSGLPSDRFSAERTGGSVSTLTIQRTQQEDSAVYLCASSPQQGYTGELFFGEGSRLTVL.

This chain joins TRBV6-2 or TRBV6-3 and TRBJ1-5, with a tentative D call TRBD1 (5 bases). This CDR3 has 14 amino acids. V was shortened by 2 bases and J by 9 bases, with 14 bases between the two germline ends. The germline CDR1 and CDR2 sequences are MNHEY and SVGEGT. This CDR3 reads CASSYGAPGGPQHF. CDR3 DNA sequence: TGTGCCAGCAGTTACGGAGCGCCGGGGGGGCCCCAGCATTTT.

The chain links TRBV5-1 to TRBJ2-3, with 9 bases identical to TRBD1. Looked up from germline, CDR1 is SGHRS and CDR2 is YFSETQ. V was clipped by 3 bases and J by 2 bases; unmatched bases: 10. The CDR3 is made up of 17 amino acids. The chain's CDR3 is CASSWETGGKVTDTQYF. The CDR3 nucleotides are TGCGCCAGCAGCTGGGAAACAGGGGGCAAGGTCACAGATACGCAGTATTTT.

The count of this clone is one. The rearrangement links TRBV12-3 or TRBV12-4 to TRBJ2-5; D is unclear. The CDR3 runs to 11 residues. The germline V and J ends were trimmed by 8 bases and 5 bases, with 9 bases remaining between them. The CDR3 DNA reads as TGTGCCAGCGCAAGGGTGGAGACCCAGTACTTC. Its translation is CASARVETQYF.

The chain is built from TRBV5-1 and TRBJ1-1; no clear D gene. The CDR3 covers 15 residues. The V end lost 4 bases, the J end lost 4 bases, and 17 bases lay between the germline ends. CDR1 is SGHRS and CDR2 is YFSETQ in the germline V gene. CDR3 in DNA: TGCGCCAGCAGCCAGGCTGGGCATCGGACCACTGAAGCTTTCTTT. Amino acid sequence: CASSQAGHRTTEAFF.